Shown below are 29 T cell receptor beta chains from a single sample sequenced in a study of CD8+CD57+ T cells in acquired aplastic anemia. The use of genomic DNA as template underpinned the TCR beta VDJ and CDR3 profiling. TCRdb re-analysed the reads in MiXCR, keeping a single row per CDR3 protein. The table has 150,000 to 200,000 distinct CDR3 sequences, roughly 48% seen once; the top ten hold 1.1%. Material for sequencing was sorted CD4+, CD8+, or CD8+CD57+ T cells (not recorded which) from PBMCs. The receptors originated from a human donor in good health.

This clonotype was observed many times. J is TRBJ1-1 and V is TRBV4-2, with 7 bases matching TRBD1. This CDR3 region has 14 residues. With V trimmed by 5 bases and J by 4 bases, 7 bases remained unmatched. From germline, CDR1 is LGHNA and CDR2 YNFKEQ. The CDR3 nucleotides read TGTGCCAGCAGCTCGACAGGGCGGGGCACTGAAGCTTTCTTT. Translated, it gives CASSSTGRGTEAFF.

This clonotype was seen a few times. CDR3 DNA: TGTGCCACCAGTGATCCAGGGACGGAAGATTCCATGAACACTGAAGCTTTCTTT. Amino acids: CATSDPGTEDSMNTEAFF. The rearrangement uses TRBV24-1 and TRBJ1-1, with a tentative D call TRBD1 (5 bases). This CDR3 has 18 amino acids. Looked up from germline, CDR1 is KGHDR and CDR2 is SFDVKD. Trimming shortened V by 3 bases and J by 0 bases, and 19 bases separated the two germline ends.

The table lists this clonotype with many counts. The chain has TRBV6-1 and TRBJ2-7, with a tentative D call TRBD1 (6 bases). V was cut by 6 bases and J by 5 bases, with 23 bases left in between. Germline V gene lookup returns CDR1 MNHNS and CDR2 SASEGT. This CDR3 has 16 residues. The CDR3 DNA is TGTGCCAGCAGCCTACGAGCCACAGGGAGCAGGGACGAGCAGTACTTC. Amino acid sequence: CASSLRATGSRDEQYF.

The chain combines TRBV7-3 with TRBJ2-3, with D possibly being TRBD1 or TRBD2 (7 bases each). The CDR3 is made up of 16 amino acids. Trimming took off 5 bases at V and 3 bases at J, with 18 bases between the two ends. Germline V lookup: CDR1 SGHTA, CDR2 FQGTGA. The CDR3 spells CASSPEARGGTDTQYF. DNA of the CDR3: TGTGCCAGCAGCCCAGAGGCCAGGGGGGGGACAGATACGCAGTATTTT.

The rearrangement uses TRBV9 and TRBJ1-6, with D hard to call. Germline lookup yields CDR1 SGDLS and CDR2 YYNGEE. V dropped 4 bases and J dropped 7 bases, with 15 bases sitting between them. The CDR3 runs 15 residues. In nucleotides, the CDR3 is TGTGCCAGCAGCCGAACCGGAAGTCCGAATTCACCCCTCCACTTT. Protein sequence: CASSRTGSPNSPLHF.

This clonotype was seen ten or more times. This chain joins TRBV7-9 and TRBJ1-2; D is ambiguous. Looked up from germline, CDR1 is SEHNR and CDR2 is FQNEAQ (reference sequence). This CDR3 is built from 12 residues. Trimming removed 1 base at V and 4 bases at J, with 4 bases between. This CDR3 is CASSLGAYGYTF. The DNA of the CDR3 is TGTGCCAGCAGCTTAGGTGCCTATGGCTACACCTTC.

This clonotype was counted ten times or more. The V gene is TRBV29-1, the J gene TRBJ2-2; 11 positions agree with TRBD2. The CDR3 spans 12 residues. CDR1 and CDR2 from the germline V gene are SQVTM and ANQGSEA. With V trimmed by 6 bases and J by 8 bases, 2 bases remained unmatched. The CDR3 region is CSVRLAGGELFF. DNA of the CDR3: TGCAGCGTCCGACTAGCGGGGGGGGAGCTGTTTTTT.

The J gene is TRBJ2-2, the V gene TRBV7-9; D is uncertain. Trimming cost V 3 bases and J 3 bases, with 8 bases left between them. The CDR3 extends over 14 amino acids. The V gene's germline CDR1 is SEHNR and CDR2 FQNEAQ (reference sequence). CDR3 region: CASSLGTDTGELFF. The CDR3 DNA sequence: TGTGCCAGCAGCTTGGGCACGGACACCGGGGAGCTGTTTTTT.

Only one count was recorded for this clonotype. The chain joins TRBV7-2 to TRBJ1-1; D might be TRBD1 (5 bases). There are 16 residues in the CDR3. V lost 0 bases and J 5 bases, leaving 16 bases between the germline ends. Germline loops: CDR1 SGHTA, CDR2 FQGNSA. The CDR3 DNA sequence: TGTGCCAGCAGCTTAGCGGCAGGGAATCTGGGGACTGAAGCTTTCTTT. It encodes CASSLAAGNLGTEAFF.

This chain joins TRBV11-2 and TRBJ2-5, with 12 bases fitting TRBD2. Germline V gene lookup returns CDR1 SGHAT and CDR2 FQNNGV. After removal of 1 base from V and 7 bases from J, the junction contained 10 bases not matched to a gene. The length of the CDR3 is 17 residues. This CDR3 reads CASSLVPQTSGRGTQYF. In DNA, the CDR3 is TGTGCCAGCAGCTTAGTACCCCAGACTAGCGGGAGAGGGACCCAGTACTTC.

In regard to this clonotype: Mismatch with germline at one junction end may stem from a read error. The chain joins TRBV19 to TRBJ1-5, with TRBD1 matching 8 bases. Germline loops: CDR1 LNHDA, CDR2 SQIVND (reference sequence). CDR3 size: 16 residues. The CDR3 DNA reads as TGTGCCAGTAGTCTCGACAGGGGACTGAGCAATCAACCCCAGCATTTT. Residues: CASSLDRGLSNQPQHF.

There are a few counts of this clonotype. A much larger clone differs by one base, so this may be a read error. This chain joins TRBV20-1 and TRBJ2-7, with 7 bases matching TRBD1. V shed 5 bases, J shed 4 bases, and the junction held 11 bases outside the gene matches. Germline values: CDR1 DFQATT, CDR2 SNEGSKA (reference sequence). CDR3 size: 14 residues. This chain's CDR3 is CSARQPMTGYEQYF. The CDR3 region has the DNA TGCAGTGCTCGACAGCCCATGACAGGGTACGAGCAGTACTTC.

The rearrangement uses TRBV7-2 and TRBJ2-6; D not certain. CDR1 and CDR2 (germline): SGHTA, FQGNSA. The CDR3 totals 13 residues. V lost 5 bases and J lost 4, with 6 bases in between. In nucleotides, the CDR3 is TGTGCCAGCAGCCCGACAGGGGCCAACGTCCTGACTTTC. Protein: CASSPTGANVLTF. Based on the CDR3 plus reference TRBV7-2 and TRBJ2-6, the full variable domain is GAGVSQSPSNKVTEKGKDVELRCDPISGHTALYWYRQSLGQGLEFLIYFQGNSAPDKSGLPSDRFSAERTGGSVSTLTIQRTQQEDSAVYLCASSPTGANVLTFGAGSRLTVL.

The genes are TRBV6-2 or TRBV6-3 and TRBJ1-4, with 10 nucleotides matching TRBD1. The CDR3 length is 14 residues. CDR1 MNHEY and CDR2 SVGEGT come from the germline V gene. The J segment lost 8 bases and the V segment lost 7 bases, leaving 7 bases of the junction unmatched. The CDR3 sequence: CASKDRGKSEKLFF. The DNA of the CDR3 is TGTGCCAGCAAGGACAGGGGGAAGAGCGAAAAACTGTTTTTT.

This clonotype was seen a single time. An end of the junction differs from the germline gene, which may be a read error. The chain carries TRBV4-1 and TRBJ2-7; D gene ambiguous. The CDR3 length is 12 residues. From germline, CDR1 is MGHRA and CDR2 YSYEKL. CDR3 protein: CASAGLSREQYF. The CDR3, as DNA: TGTGCCAGCGCCGGCCTTTCGCGGGAGCAGTACTTC.

In its sample, this clonotype was seen many times. The chain uses TRBV4-2 and TRBJ1-4, with D uncertain. Germline CDR1 reads LGHNA; CDR2 reads YNFKEQ. The CDR3 covers 13 residues. Trimming removed 0 bases from V and 8 bases from J, with 7 bases in between. The CDR3 DNA reads TGTGCCAGCAGCCAAGATTTTGGAGAAAAACTGTTTTTT. Translating it yields CASSQDFGEKLFF.

In DNA, the CDR3 is TGTGCCAGCAGTGGTAAAGAGCAGTACTTC. Translating it yields CASSGKEQYF. The J gene is TRBJ2-7, the V gene TRBV2; D unresolved. The germline gives CDR1 SNHLY, CDR2 FYNNEI. V was shortened by 4 bases and J by 7 bases, with 5 bases between the two germline ends. The CDR3 loop spans 10 amino acids.

This rearrangement joins TRBV2 to TRBJ1-5, with TRBD1 matching 8 bases. CDR3 length: 14 residues. The junction had 8 bases not matched to a gene; V was cut back by 6 bases and J by 7 bases. Germline V gives CDR1 SNHLY, CDR2 FYNNEI. The chain's CDR3 is CASRWTGSEQPQHF. CDR3 nucleotide sequence: TGTGCCAGCAGATGGACAGGGTCGGAGCAGCCCCAGCATTTT.

The CDR3 nucleotides are TGTGCCAGTAGTATAGGTTGGACAGGCTCCTACGAGCAGTACTTC. Amino acid sequence: CASSIGWTGSYEQYF. The chain carries TRBV19 and TRBJ2-7; TRBD1 aligns across 7 bases. The ends lost 1 base at V and 0 bases at J; junction bases unmatched: 3. Germline V lookup: CDR1 LNHDA, CDR2 SQIVND (reference sequence). CDR3 length: 15 residues.

In its sample, this clonotype was seen once. This chain links TRBV9 with TRBJ1-2; unclear D gene. Germline values: CDR1 SGDLS, CDR2 YYNGEE. V lost 0 bases and J 5 bases, leaving 5 bases between the germline ends. The CDR3 is 12 amino acids. CDR3: CASSVVGYGYTF. The CDR3 DNA is TGTGCCAGCAGCGTAGTCGGATATGGCTACACCTTC.

The chain is built from TRBV10-3 and TRBJ1-1, with 7 bases lining up with TRBD1. The CDR3 totals 13 residues. From germline, CDR1 is ENHRY and CDR2 SYGVKD. The CDR3 region has the DNA TGTGTCGTCAGGGGGACCGAAGGGAATGAAGCTTTCTTT. Its protein is CVVRGTEGNEAFF.

Ten or more counts support this clonotype. The V call is TRBV20-1, the J call TRBJ1-1; perhaps TRBD1 as D (5 bases). Germline V gives CDR1 DFQATT, CDR2 SNEGSKA (reference sequence). Trimming removed 4 bases from V and 11 bases from J, with 17 bases in between. The CDR3 runs 12 residues. The CDR3 loop reads CSANSGTSGAFF. The CDR3 DNA sequence: TGCAGTGCTAATTCCGGGACTTCGGGGGCTTTCTTT.

This chain links TRBV18 with TRBJ1-4; D gene uncertain. Per germline, CDR1 KGHSH and CDR2 LQKENI. The V and J ends lost 3 bases and 5 bases respectively, with 7 bases between them. The CDR3 sequence is 13 residues long. CDR3 loop: CASSPPGNEKLFF. DNA for the CDR3: TGTGCCAGCTCACCCCCCGGGAATGAAAAACTGTTTTTT.

This clonotype was seen repeatedly, ten times or more. V usage is TRBV12-3 or TRBV12-4 and J usage is TRBJ2-2, with 8 bases aligning to TRBD2. Losses at the gene ends were 2 bases for V and 6 bases for J; bases not matched to a gene: 5. The CDR3 length is 15 residues. The chain's CDR3 is CASSLSGRAAGELFF. Here the CDR3 DNA reads TGTGCCAGCAGTTTATCCGGGAGGGCCGCCGGGGAGCTGTTTTTT.

Comments on this clonotype: A single base separates this from a much larger clone, so it may be a read error. The V and J genes are TRBV6-2 or TRBV6-3 and TRBJ2-7, with 10 bases fitting TRBD2. In germline, CDR1 is MNHEY, CDR2 SVGEGT. CDR3 length: 15 residues. The CDR3 nucleotides read TGTGCCAGCAGTTCATCTAGCGGGAGTCTCCACGAGCAGTGCTTC. Residues: CASSSSSGSLHEQCF.

This chain connects TRBV5-4 to TRBJ2-7; D gene ambiguous. This CDR3 comprises 15 residues. V dropped 3 bases and J dropped 3 bases, with 16 bases sitting between them. Germline V gene data show CDR1 as SGHNT and CDR2 as YYREEE (reference sequence). In DNA form, the CDR3 reads TGTGCCAGCAGCTCGGCAGGTGCACCCCTCTACGAGCAGTACTTC. Its translation is CASSSAGAPLYEQYF.

This clonotype was found a few times. The J gene is TRBJ1-4, the V gene TRBV16; no definite D call. The V end was cut by 0 bases, the J end by 5 bases, with 7 bases between. The CDR3 spans 14 residues. The germline gives CDR1 KGHSY, CDR2 FQNENV. Written as DNA, the CDR3 is TGTGCCAGCAGCCAATCGCGAGGGAATGAAAAACTGTTTTTT. Translating it yields CASSQSRGNEKLFF.

This clonotype was counted many times. V is TRBV29-1 and J is TRBJ1-1; TRBD1 matches at 9 bases. From germline, CDR1 is SQVTM and CDR2 ANQGSEA. The CDR3 has 12 amino acids. V shed 7 bases and J 4 bases; nucleotides not matched to a gene: 4. CDR3 nucleotide sequence: TGCAGCGGTGGGACAGGGTCCACTGAAGCTTTCTTT. It codes for CSGGTGSTEAFF.

In this sample, this clonotype turned up many times. The V and J genes are TRBV5-4 and TRBJ2-7, with 7 bases aligning to TRBD1. CDR3 length equals 13 residues. Germline values: CDR1 SGHNT, CDR2 YYREEE (reference sequence). Trimming took 5 bases from V and 2 from J; bases not matched to a gene: 4. DNA for the CDR3: TGTGCCAGCAGAGACAGGGCGACCTACGAGCAGTACTTC. Translation: CASRDRATYEQYF.